Below, one T cell receptor (beta chain) is given with its context. This specimen belongs to a study of OX40 agonist ivuxolimab in advanced cancers. Libraries were prepared by immunoSEQ multiplex PCR; TCRdb keeps only in-frame clonotypes and omits some of them. The top ten hold 8% to 10% of the sample, which has 78,000 or so clones, more than 85% seen once. CDR1 is SGHRS and CDR2 is YFSETQ in the germline V gene. V shed 3 bases and J 0 bases; nucleotides not matched to a gene: 8. This CDR3 comprises 16 residues. The receptor was derived from an adult with an advanced solid tumor such as melanoma, head and neck, liver or kidney cancer. The chain has TRBV5-1 and TRBJ1-2; TRBD1 agrees at 7 bases. The sample in question was CD4+ or CD8+ T cells sorted from blood, obtained in a trial of the OX40 agonist ivuxolimab. The CDR3 spells CASSSISGTANYGYTF. The CDR3 bases are TGCGCCAGCAGCTCAATATCCGGGACAGCTAACTATGGCTACACCTTC.